A selection of T cell receptor beta chains follows, all from one sample in a study of radiation and T cells in renal cell carcinoma. Clones were read by immunoSEQ multiplex PCR, and TCRdb kept only the in-frame ones, dropping some. The repertoire holds more than 10,000 clones, approximately 68% seen once, with over 15% in the top ten. The sample was tumor tissue, taken from a patient whose treatment was nephrectomy without radiotherapy. Source of these receptors: a woman of 80 years or more with renal cell carcinoma. Both conserved end residues are part of each CDR3. D genes are given only for firm matches. The size entry is marked missing in some rows and otherwise reads once, few, many or a size class.

j_gene	d_gene	v_gene	abundance	CDR3nt	CDR3aa
TRBJ2-2	.	TRBV6-1	.	TGTGCCAGCGAGACAGCGCTGGGAACCGGGGAGCTGTTTTTT	CASETALGTGELFF
TRBJ2-3	TRBD2	TRBV4-2	few	TGTGCCAGCAGCCAACAAAGACTAGCGTCGAGCACAGATACGCAGTATTTT	CASSQQRLASSTDTQYF
TRBJ1-1	.	TRBV14	few	TGTGCCAGCAGCTCAATGGGGTTTCGGACTGAAGCTTTCTTT	CASSSMGFRTEAFF
TRBJ2-3	.	TRBV10-2	.	TGCGCCAGCAGTGAGGTCGAGCCAGGTACGCAGTATTTT	CASSEVEPGTQYF
TRBJ2-1	.	TRBV10-3	.	TGTGCCATCAGTGAGTCAAGCGGGAAACACAGGGGAAGGATCAATGAGCAGTTCTTC	CAISESSGKHRGRINEQFF
TRBJ1-5	.	TRBV19	few	TGTGCCAGTAGTTATGGGGGTATGGGGCAGCCCCAGCATTTT	CASSYGGMGQPQHF
TRBJ1-6	TRBD1	TRBV4-3	few	TGCGCCAGCAGCCCACACAGGGGCAATTCACCCCTCCACTTT	CASSPHRGNSPLHF
TRBJ2-1	TRBD2	TRBV15	.	TGTGCCACCGGTAGCGGGGGCAGGTCCTACAATGAGCAGTTCTTC	CATGSGGRSYNEQFF
TRBJ2-1	.	TRBV7-9	.	TGTGCCAGCAGCTTGGCAGGGAGCTCCTACAATGAGCAGTTCTTC	CASSLAGSSYNEQFF
TRBJ2-7	.	TRBV6-1	.	TGTGCCAGCAGTCCCGGGACAGCGGGATCTCGGGAGCAGTACTTC	CASSPGTAGSREQYF
TRBJ1-2	.	TRBV10-3	.	TGTGCCATCAGGGGGGAGCAACAAGGCTACACCTTC	CAIRGEQQGYTF
TRBJ2-1	TRBD2	TRBV2	.	TGTGCCAGCAGTGAGCGAGCGGGGGTATACAATGAGCAGTTCTTC	CASSERAGVYNEQFF
TRBJ1-5	.	TRBV6-6	.	TGTGCCAGCAGTTACTCGGGGCCGGATCAGCCCCAGCATTTT	CASSYSGPDQPQHF
TRBJ1-4	.	TRBV10-3	.	TGTGCCATCAGTGGACAAAGGGACATCCCAGGCGGAAAACTGTTTTTT	CAISGQRDIPGGKLFF
TRBJ2-1	TRBD2	TRBV29-1	once	TGCAGCGTTGATTCTAGCGGGGGAACCAATGAGCAGTTCTTC	CSVDSSGGTNEQFF
TRBJ2-7	TRBD1	TRBV2	.	TGTGCCAGCAGTGCAAACAGGGGCCTGGGCCGCTACGAGCAGTACTTC	CASSANRGLGRYEQYF
TRBJ2-3	TRBD2	TRBV4-3	.	TGCGCCAGCAGCCAGACCCGACTAGCGGGGGGGGAAGATACGCAGTATTTT	CASSQTRLAGGEDTQYF
TRBJ1-2	.	TRBV19	medium-sized	TGTGCCAGTAGTATAGGGGCAGCTAACTATGGCTACACCTTC	CASSIGAANYGYTF
TRBJ2-5	TRBD2	TRBV4-1	.	TGCGCCAGCAGCCAAGCCTTAGCGGGGGGGCGCGAGACCCAGTACTTC	CASSQALAGGRETQYF
TRBJ2-5	TRBD2	TRBV18	.	TGTGCCAGCTCACCACCGAGCGGGGGGGCGATTGGCGAGACCCAGTACTTC	CASSPPSGGAIGETQYF